The clone carrying this T cell receptor beta chain was found a few times. These data are taken from a study of blood T cell repertoires in COVID-19. At the level of the study: Some COVID-19 samples were acute and others convalescent; all came from the United States, Italy and Spain. T cells, B-cell-depleted T cells, or PBMCs provided the cDNA or gDNA that served as material.

Per the authors' pipeline: Nucleated cell counts were estimated from reference gene primer amplification. Only in-frame clones appear in the TCRdb table, and some are missing; sequencing was by immunoSEQ multiplex PCR. V and J calls plus clone size are reproduced from that table; the DNA served to infer D and trimming. The sample shows 85,000 to 90,000 clones, over 80% of them seen only once. The sequencing input was peripheral blood. The sequence was collected from a human donor in a cohort sampled during active COVID-19.

Written as DNA, the CDR3 is TGTGCCAGCAGCGCACAGGGGGCGAAGGATTCACCCCTCCACTTT. This translates into CASSAQGAKDSPLHF. The chain employs TRBV7-3 and TRBJ1-6; 9 nucleotides agree with TRBD1. CDR1 is SGHTA and CDR2 is FQGTGA in the germline V gene. The CDR3 consists of 15 residues. V shed 5 bases and J 8 bases; nucleotides not matched to a gene: 7.